A single sample is the source of the 18 T cell receptor beta chains below, sequenced in a study of STAT5B mutations in CD4+ large granular lymphocyte leukemia (dated by TCRdb to 2022 to 2024). Library creation used the immunoSEQ multiplex PCR assay. The table comes from immuneACCESS by way of TCRdb, which keeps in-frame sequences with V and J called. Part of the clones is missing from these tables; in studies checked, under half for an unresolved V gene and the rest for unknown reasons. The sample has fewer than 35,000 clones on record, approximately 69% of them singletons. Clones ranked in the top ten supply about 1% of the sample. Sequencing used CD4+ T cells from blood buffy coats. These receptor sequences come from a human donor in good health.

V gene TRBV6-5 combines with J gene TRBJ1-2; no firm D call. In germline, CDR1 is MNHEY, CDR2 SVGAGI. This CDR3 comprises 13 residues. With 2 bases removed from V and 6 bases from J, the gap between germline ends came to 10 bases. The CDR3 nucleotides are TGTGCCAGCAGTTACGGGGATTTGAATGGCTACACCTTC. Residues: CASSYGDLNGYTF.

The chain couples TRBV5-1 to TRBJ2-1; 9 bases align to TRBD2. J lost 3 bases, V lost 0 bases, and 1 base had no gene match. This CDR3 comprises 15 residues. Germline CDR1 is SGHRS and CDR2 is YFSETQ. Written as DNA, the CDR3 is TGCGCCAGCAGCTTGGTAGCGGGGGACTACAATGAGCAGTTCTTC. Its protein is CASSLVAGDYNEQFF.

V is TRBV28 and J is TRBJ1-1; D ambiguous. In germline, CDR1 is MDHEN, CDR2 SYDVKM. The CDR3 extends over 13 amino acids. With 6 bases removed from V and 3 bases from J, the gap between germline ends came to 11 bases. CDR3 coding DNA: TGTGCCAGCAGCTCTGGTGGGGACACTGAAGCTTTCTTT. As protein: CASSSGGDTEAFF.

This clone is a singleton in its sample. The chain is built from TRBV4-1 and TRBJ1-1, with TRBD1 matching over 7 bases. The CDR3 extends over 17 amino acids. After removal of 1 base from V and 0 bases from J, the junction contained 8 bases not matched to a gene. Germline CDR1 reads MGHRA; CDR2 reads YSYEKL. This CDR3 reads CASSQGDRNPMNTEAFF. In DNA, the CDR3 is TGCGCCAGCAGCCAAGGGGACAGAAACCCAATGAACACTGAAGCTTTCTTT.

V gene TRBV30 combines with J gene TRBJ1-5; D is unclear. The germline V gene encodes CDR1 GTSNPN and CDR2 SVGIG (reference sequence). Trimming took off 2 bases at V and 5 bases at J, with 13 bases between the two ends. This CDR3 spans 14 amino acids. The CDR3 DNA is TGTGCCTGGAGTCCGACCCCCCTTTATCAGCCCCAGCATTTT. Its protein product is CAWSPTPLYQPQHF.

V is TRBV5-1 and J is TRBJ2-3, with TRBD1 matching over 7 bases. The J segment lost 0 bases and the V segment lost 0 bases, leaving 4 bases of the junction unmatched. The CDR3 spans 16 residues. The germline gives CDR1 SGHRS, CDR2 YFSETQ. DNA of the CDR3: TGCGCCAGCAGCTTGGGTGACAGGGCCAGCACAGATACGCAGTATTTT. Amino acids: CASSLGDRASTDTQYF.

The chain carries TRBV29-1 and TRBJ2-1, with D tentatively TRBD1 or TRBD2 (6 bases each). V dropped 6 bases and J dropped 10 bases, with 16 bases sitting between them. Germline-derived CDR1 and CDR2 are SQVTM and ANQGSEA. CDR3 length equals 12 residues. CDR3 region: CSVAKGGTEQFF. CDR3 nucleotides: TGCAGCGTCGCTAAAGGCGGGACAGAGCAGTTCTTC.

V usage is TRBV10-3 and J usage is TRBJ2-7; D remains ambiguous. The CDR3 totals 13 residues. Germline CDR1 and CDR2: ENHRY and SYGVKD. The V end lost 3 bases, the J end lost 3 bases, and 9 bases lay between the germline ends. In DNA, the CDR3 is TGTGCCATCAGTGAACAATATGACTACGAGCAGTACTTC. Its protein product is CAISEQYDYEQYF.

This chain connects TRBV6-5 to TRBJ2-1; 7 nucleotides align to TRBD2. The CDR3 has 15 amino acids. With V trimmed by 5 bases and J by 7 bases, 11 bases remained unmatched. The germline gives CDR1 MNHEY, CDR2 SVGAGI. CDR3 sequence: CASSIGAVGGNEQFF. The CDR3, as DNA: TGTGCCAGCAGTATCGGCGCAGTCGGGGGGAATGAGCAGTTCTTC.

V gene TRBV5-4 combines with J gene TRBJ2-5; D is tentatively TRBD1 or TRBD2 (5 bases each). V was pared by 1 base and J by 3 bases, with 13 bases between. The CDR3 spans 15 residues. Germline V gives CDR1 SGHNT, CDR2 YYREEE (reference sequence). This CDR3 is CASSLKQAGEETQYF. CDR3 in DNA: TGTGCCAGCAGCTTGAAACAGGCGGGCGAAGAGACCCAGTACTTC.

This clone was seen just once. The J gene is TRBJ2-5, the V gene TRBV11-3, with D perhaps TRBD1 (5 bases). V was clipped by 4 bases and J by 1 base, with 10 bases between them. The germline CDR1 and CDR2 sequences are SGHNT and YENEEA. This CDR3 spans 14 amino acids. The DNA for the CDR3 is TGTGCCAGCAGCTCAGGGCCAACCCAAGAGACCCAGTACTTC. It is translated as CASSSGPTQETQYF.

The chain combines TRBV7-9 with TRBJ2-7, with D possibly being TRBD1 (6 bases). The CDR3 extends over 14 amino acids. Germline CDR1 SEHNR, CDR2 FQNEAQ (reference sequence). V lost 5 bases, J lost 2 bases, and 13 bases lay in between. The CDR3 loop is CASSRSGVPYEQYF. The CDR3 bases are TGTGCCAGCAGCCGATCAGGGGTCCCCTACGAGCAGTACTTC.

V is TRBV19 and J is TRBJ1-3; D call uncertain. This CDR3 has 11 residues. V lost 3 bases to trimming and J lost 5 bases, with 2 bases between them. Germline CDR1 LNHDA, CDR2 SQIVND (reference sequence). The CDR3 DNA sequence: TGTGCCAGTAGTATGCGAAACACCATATATTTT. This gives the protein CASSMRNTIYF.

CDR3 in amino acids: CASSSGWETQYF. CDR3 DNA: TGTGCCAGCAGTTCCGGGTGGGAGACCCAGTACTTC. This chain joins TRBV28 and TRBJ2-5; unclear D gene. V was shortened by 4 bases and J by 5 bases, with 8 bases between the two germline ends. Germline V gene sequence: CDR1 MDHEN, CDR2 SYDVKM. The CDR3 is 12 amino acids.

The chain joins TRBV29-1 to TRBJ1-1; no clear D. CDR3 length: 14 amino acids. Trimming left V 7 bases short and J 1 base short, with 16 bases between. Germline-derived CDR1 and CDR2 are SQVTM and ANQGSEA. The DNA of the CDR3 is TGCAGCGCTGCCGCCGTCCAAGCGAACACTGAAGCTTTCTTT. This encodes CSAAAVQANTEAFF.

The J gene is TRBJ1-4, the V gene TRBV5-1, with D uncertain. The CDR3 runs to 16 residues. Germline V gene sequence: CDR1 SGHRS, CDR2 YFSETQ. V lost 1 base, J lost 2 bases, and 12 bases lay in between. This chain's CDR3 is CASSLMGSGTNEKLFF. The DNA for the CDR3 is TGCGCCAGCAGCTTGATGGGATCTGGGACTAATGAAAAACTGTTTTTT.

This clone was recorded only once. The chain links TRBV14 to TRBJ1-2; the D gene is possibly TRBD1 (5 bases). Trimming cost V 4 bases and J 4 bases, with 13 bases left between them. In germline, CDR1 is SGHDN, CDR2 FVKESK. This CDR3 contains 14 residues. The CDR3 loop reads CASSPKGTRYGYTF. The CDR3 coding sequence is TGTGCCAGCAGCCCGAAGGGGACTCGCTATGGCTACACCTTC.

V gene TRBV5-4 combines with J gene TRBJ1-2; no firm D call. The CDR3 has 13 amino acids. Germline CDR1 SGHNT, CDR2 YYREEE (reference sequence). V lost 3 bases and J 2 bases, leaving 8 bases between the germline ends. CDR3 DNA: TGTGCCAGCAGCTCAGGATTCAACTATGGCTACACCTTC. Its translation: CASSSGFNYGYTF.